These T cell receptor beta chains were read from a single sample in a study of shared clonotypes between healthy human individuals. Some clones are missing from TCRdb's copy, which holds only in-frame ones; the method was immunoSEQ multiplex PCR. Of some 630,000 clones in the sample, roughly 96% were seen once. Sample: naive CD8+ T cells sorted from blood. The source of these receptors is a woman aged 25 to 39 in good health. Each CDR3 is given with its conserved first and last residue. D genes are given only for firm matches. Size tells how often a clone was seen (once, few, many) or the class of an expanded clone, and some rows leave it out.

size | J | V | D | DNA | CDR3
NA | TRBJ2-1 | TRBV5-1 | NA | TGCGCCAGCAGCTCCCACAGGGCGAGCGGAAACAATGAGCAGTTCTTC | CASSSHRASGNNEQFF
NA | TRBJ2-7 | TRBV18 | TRBD2 | TGTGCCAGCTCACCGGATAGCGGGAGCACGGGGGACGAGCAGTACTTC | CASSPDSGSTGDEQYF
NA | TRBJ1-2 | TRBV19 | TRBD1 | TGTGCCAGTGATGACAGGGATGATGGCTACACCTTC | CASDDRDDGYTF
NA | TRBJ2-2 | TRBV5-1 | NA | TGCGCCAGCAGCTTGCGCCAGACGAACACCGGGGAGCTGTTTTTT | CASSLRQTNTGELFF
NA | TRBJ2-2 | TRBV28 | NA | TGTGCCAGCAGTTTCCTAGCTAACACCGGGGAGCTGTTTTTT | CASSFLANTGELFF
NA | TRBJ2-7 | TRBV27 | TRBD1 | TGTGCCAGCAGTTTAGGTTGGGACAGGGGGTCCTACGAGCAGTACTTC | CASSLGWDRGSYEQYF
NA | TRBJ1-5 | TRBV27 | NA | TGTGCCAGCCCGGGGTTTGGGGCAACGAACTACAATCAGCCCCAGCATTTT | CASPGFGATNYNQPQHF
NA | TRBJ2-3 | TRBV27 | NA | TGTGCCAGCAGTTTGTTAGCGGAAACTAGCACAGATACGCAGTATTTT | CASSLLAETSTDTQYF
NA | TRBJ1-2 | TRBV6-1 | NA | TGTGCCAGCAGTGGTGACAGATTCAGAAACTATGGCTACACCTTC | CASSGDRFRNYGYTF
NA | TRBJ2-7 | TRBV5-5 | TRBD2 | TGCGCCAGCAGCCAAGGACTAGCGGGTGAGCGTCAGCAGTACTTC | CASSQGLAGERQQYF
NA | TRBJ2-7 | TRBV7-6 | TRBD2 | TGTGCCAGCAGCTTAGGGGAGGGGTCGATCACCTACGAGCAGTACTTC | CASSLGEGSITYEQYF
NA | TRBJ1-5 | TRBV7-9 | NA | TGTGCCAGCAGCTCAGACCGTGGGGACCTTAGCAATCAGCCCCAGCATTTT | CASSSDRGDLSNQPQHF
NA | TRBJ1-4 | TRBV5-3 | NA | TGTGCCAGAAGCCGCTTTTTGGGGGAGTTTATTGGTGATGAAAAACTGTTTTTT | CARSRFLGEFIGDEKLFF
NA | TRBJ2-7 | TRBV5-4 | TRBD1 | TGTGCCAGCAGCCCCGGACAGGGGTCCTACGAGCAGTACTTC | CASSPGQGSYEQYF
once | TRBJ2-3 | TRBV19 | TRBD2 | TGTGCCAGTAGTAGAGCGGGACTCTCTAGCACAGATACGCAGTATTTT | CASSRAGLSSTDTQYF
NA | TRBJ2-7 | TRBV28 | NA | TGTGCCAGCACCGGGGGCTACGAGCAGTACTTC | CASTGGYEQYF
NA | TRBJ2-7 | TRBV5-4 | TRBD1 | TGTGCCAGCAGCTGGGCCGGGACAGAGTACTTC | CASSWAGTEYF
NA | TRBJ1-4 | TRBV4-1 | NA | TGCGCCAGCAGCGGAATAAAGGGGCAGCATAATGAAAAACTGTTTTTT | CASSGIKGQHNEKLFF
NA | TRBJ1-1 | TRBV11-2 | NA | TGTGCCAGCAGCTTACGGTTAGGCACTGAAGCTTTCTTT | CASSLRLGTEAFF
NA | TRBJ1-6 | TRBV9 | NA | TGTGCCAGCAGTCTTTCCGGCGGGGCCAATTCACCCCTCCACTTT | CASSLSGGANSPLHF
NA | TRBJ2-3 | TRBV4-1 | NA | TGCGCCAGCAGCCGTAGAGGTACAGATACGCAGTATTTT | CASSRRGTDTQYF
NA | TRBJ2-3 | TRBV19 | TRBD2 | TGTGCCAGTAGTACCTACCGGGGACTAGCGTCTAGCACAGATACGCAGTATTTT | CASSTYRGLASSTDTQYF
NA | TRBJ2-1 | TRBV19 | NA | TGTGCCAGTAGCCAAACTACTGGCTCCTACAATGAGCAGTTCTTC | CASSQTTGSYNEQFF
NA | TRBJ2-3 | TRBV14 | NA | TGTGCCAGCAGCCAATTTACTAGCCCCCTAAAGAATACGCAGTATTTT | CASSQFTSPLKNTQYF
NA | TRBJ2-7 | TRBV15 | TRBD1 | TGTGCCACCAGCATGACAGGGGACTACGAGCAGTACTTC | CATSMTGDYEQYF
NA | TRBJ1-5 | TRBV27 | NA | TGTGCCAGCAGTTTACTTGGGACGGCCCTCAATCAGCCCCAGCATTTT | CASSLLGTALNQPQHF
NA | TRBJ1-5 | TRBV19 | NA | TGTGCCAGTAGTATCCAGTTGGGCAATCAGCCCCAGCATTTT | CASSIQLGNQPQHF
NA | TRBJ2-7 | TRBV27 | NA | TGTGCCAGCAGTTGGGGGAGTTCCTACGAGCAGTACTTC | CASSWGSSYEQYF
NA | TRBJ2-1 | TRBV7-9 | TRBD2 | TGTGCCAGCAGCTTAGCTAGCGGGAGGAACAATGAGCAGTTCTTC | CASSLASGRNNEQFF
NA | TRBJ2-1 | TRBV9 | TRBD2 | TGTGCCAGCAGCGACGGTGGACTAGCGCCTAATGAGCAGTTCTTC | CASSDGGLAPNEQFF
NA | TRBJ2-1 | TRBV7-9 | TRBD2 | TGTGCCAGCAGTAAAGCGGGAAGGTACAATGAGCAGTTCTTC | CASSKAGRYNEQFF
NA | TRBJ2-7 | TRBV28 | NA | TGTGCCAGCAGCCATAGGGGGTCATCCTACGAGCAGTACTTC | CASSHRGSSYEQYF
NA | TRBJ2-7 | TRBV4-1 | TRBD2 | TGCGCCAGCAGCCAACACCCTCCAGCGGGGGGTAGCGAGCAGTACTTC | CASSQHPPAGGSEQYF
NA | TRBJ2-1 | TRBV5-1 | NA | TGCGCCAGCAGCTTGGGGTTTCACTACAATGAGCAGTTCTTC | CASSLGFHYNEQFF